This T cell receptor (beta chain) appears in the sequencing data of a study of blood T cell repertoires in COVID-19. The CDR3 runs 16 residues. The ends were cut back, 2 bases at V and 3 bases at J, with 17 bases in the middle. The germline gives CDR1 MNHEY, CDR2 SVGAGI. Some clones are missing from TCRdb's copy, which holds only in-frame ones; the method was immunoSEQ multiplex PCR. The profile shows more than 150,000 clones, around four fifths of them singletons. Specimen: PBMCs or T cells enriched from blood (not recorded which). The V call is TRBV6-5, the J call TRBJ2-7, with a possible D match to TRBD2 (6 bases). The receptor's source is a woman between 50 and 59 years old who had recovered from COVID-19. The CDR3 loop is CASSYRSGAIGYEQYF. The DNA of the CDR3 is TGTGCCAGCAGTTACCGTTCGGGAGCAATAGGCTACGAGCAGTACTTC.